This T cell receptor beta chain derives from a study of beta chain features in type 1 diabetes. Trimming took off 1 base at V and 4 bases at J, with 13 bases between the two ends. From germline, CDR1 is SGHVS and CDR2 FQNEAQ. The CDR3 spans 15 residues. Regarding the study as a whole: PCR could preferentially amplify shorter templates, alike in patients and controls. At VDJ recombination sites, type 1 diabetes patients had fewer insertions and more deleted nucleotides. Resolution of whether HLA type affects TCRB rearrangement was not achieved here. TCRB CDR3s from Type 1 diabetes patients were moderately but significantly shorter in all four CD4+ subsets.

A single heparinised draw of 95 to 150 mL on average was taken per donor. All of the isolated RNA was reverse transcribed, so expressed TCRB transcripts were sequenced. Sequencing used immunoSEQ multiplex PCR; TCRdb keeps in-frame clones, though not all of them. In the table there are 150,000 to 200,000 clones, approximately 62% of which are singletons. Note on this clone: The antigen is not known.

The sequencing sample was made of naive CD4+ T cells from blood. The V call is TRBV7-8, the J call TRBJ2-5; maybe TRBD1 (5 bases). The sequence was collected from a man younger than 40 with type 1 diabetes. In DNA, the CDR3 is TGTGCCAGCAGCTTAGGTTCAATTAGGGGAGAGACCCAGTACTTC. Its translation: CASSLGSIRGETQYF. Together with reference TRBV7-8 and TRBJ2-5, the CDR3 gives the full variable domain: GAGVSQSPRYKVAKRGQDVALRCDPISGHVSLFWYQQALGQGPEFLTYFQNEAQLDKSGLPSDRFFAERPEGSVSTLKIQRTQQEDSAVYLCASSLGSIRGETQYFGPGTRLLVL.